This T cell receptor beta chain was obtained from a study of siplizumab effects on memory and regulatory T cells. Study-wide points: The naive T cell population seemed more diverse than memory cells and seemed a major contributor to the alloresponse. Roughly 80-96% of proliferating CD4+ or CD8+ clones lacked an assignable naive or memory phenotype.

Assay used: immunoSEQ multiplex PCR; TCRdb lists only in-frame clones, some missing. The sample lists approximately 50,000 clones, about 94% occurring once. The V gene's germline CDR1 is LNHNV and CDR2 YYDKDF (reference sequence). The CDR3 extends over 13 amino acids. V lost 5 bases to trimming and J lost 8 bases, with 12 bases between them. Comments on this clone: The antigen is unknown.

The gene calls are TRBV15 and TRBJ1-4; D is uncertain. The sample taken for sequencing was CD8+ T cells sorted from blood. The TCR was taken from a human donor in good health. This CDR3 reads CATSSRPPEKLFF. The DNA of the CDR3 is TGTGCCACCAGCTCCCGACCCCCCGAAAAACTGTTTTTT. Full variable domain (outside the CDR3, taken from reference TRBV15 and TRBJ1-4): DAMVIQNPRYQVTQFGKPVTLSCSQTLNHNVMYWYQQKSSQAPKLLFHYYDKDFNNEADTPDNFQSRRPNTSFCFLDIRSPGLGDTAMYLCATSSRPPEKLFFGSGTQLSVL.